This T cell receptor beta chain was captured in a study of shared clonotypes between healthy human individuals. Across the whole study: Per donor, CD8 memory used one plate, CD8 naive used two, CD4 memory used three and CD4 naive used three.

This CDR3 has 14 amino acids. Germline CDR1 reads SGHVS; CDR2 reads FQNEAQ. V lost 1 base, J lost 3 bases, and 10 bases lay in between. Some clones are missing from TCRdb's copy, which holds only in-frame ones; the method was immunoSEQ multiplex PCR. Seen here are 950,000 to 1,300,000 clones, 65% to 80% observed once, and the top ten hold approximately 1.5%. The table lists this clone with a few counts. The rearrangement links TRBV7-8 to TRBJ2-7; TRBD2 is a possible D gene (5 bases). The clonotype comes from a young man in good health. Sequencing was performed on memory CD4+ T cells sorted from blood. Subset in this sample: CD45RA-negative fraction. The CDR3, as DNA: TGTGCCAGCAGCTTAGGCGGACTGATCTACGAGCAGTACTTC. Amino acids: CASSLGGLIYEQYF.